The text below deals with one TCR beta chain. Its target is not known. TCRdb independently ran MiXCR on the reads; one entry per CDR3 protein. The data contain approximately 910,000 distinct CDR3 sequences, roughly 31% of them singletons. The sample is drawn from a study of T cell repertoires in cytomegalovirus infection. Study-level information: Signatures in public TCR beta sequences pointed to both CMV infection and matching HLA type.

The CDR3 consists of 12 residues. CDR1 and CDR2 from the germline V gene are MDHEN and SYDVKM. Here the sequenced sample was cultured CD8+ T cells from PBMCs, taken from culture after CMV antigen stimulation. The chain combines TRBV28 with TRBJ1-5; D ambiguous. With the DNA end fitting TRBJ2-3 better, the J assignment may be wrong. This clonotype was obtained from a human donor in good health (CMV status not recorded). Some clones in this sample may be carry-over from other donors' samples. CDR3 sequence: CASSPRNQPQYF. CDR3 sequence (DNA): TGTGCCAGCAGTCCGCGTAATCAGCCCCAGTATTTT.